The 14 T cell receptor beta chains below come from one sample, sequenced in a study of T cells in women clearing cervical HPV infection. The assay was immunoSEQ multiplex PCR, and TCRdb's table has in-frame clones only and misses some. This sample's table reports about 18,000 clones. Source material: blood buffy coat. Receptors were obtained from a woman between 18 and 70 years old with a cervical HPV16 infection that either progressed to CIN3+ or cleared (not recorded which).

A remark on this clone: Sequence at one end of the junction differs from germline and may be a read error. The read ends 3 residues before the CDR3 terminus; that terminus is restored from the germline J gene. V and J are TRBV4-2 and TRBJ1-2; D gene ambiguous. Germline-derived CDR1 and CDR2 are LGHNA and YNFKEQ. This CDR3 comprises 15 residues. CDR3 bases read: TGCGCCAGCAGCCCATCCTCGACTTGGGACTATGGC. Encoded protein: CASSPSSTWDYG. From start to end, the CDR3 is CASSPSSTWDYGYTF.

Turning to this clone: The read finishes 3 residues shy of the CDR3 end, and the germline J gene is used to complete it. The chain links TRBV6-2 or TRBV6-3 to TRBJ2-1; TRBD2 matches 9 bases. Germline V gives CDR1 MNHEY, CDR2 SVGEGT. Losses at the gene ends were 5 bases for V and 7 bases for J; bases not matched to a gene: 6. CDR3 length: 14 residues. CDR3 in amino acids: CASSDLAGVNEQFF. Incomplete CDR3 DNA: TGTGCCAGCAGTGACTTAGCGGGAGTGAATGAG.

Notes on this clone: The read ends 3 residues shy of where the CDR3 ends; the end is completed using the germline J gene. This rearrangement joins TRBV30 to TRBJ1-2; D unclear. Trimming shortened V by 0 bases and J by 3 bases, and 5 bases separated the two germline ends. The CDR3 length is 12 residues. The germline CDR1 and CDR2 sequences are GTSNPN and SVGIG (reference sequence). CDR3 amino acids: CAWSVSDYGYTF. The sequenced part of the CDR3 DNA is TGTGCCTGGAGTGTTTCCGACTATGGC. Using reference TRBV30 and TRBJ1-2 for the parts outside the CDR3, the full variable domain is SQTIHQWPATLVQPVGSPLSLECTVEGTSNPNLYWYRQAAGRGLQLLFYSVGIGQISSEVPQNLSASRPQDRQFILSSKKLLLSDSGFYLCAWSVSDYGYTFGSGTRLTVV.

This clone is classed as medium-sized by frequency. With the read ending 3 residues before the CDR3 end, the germline J gene is used to fill in that end. The chain has TRBV18 and TRBJ1-2, with D possibly being TRBD1 (5 bases). Germline V gene sequence: CDR1 KGHSH, CDR2 LQKENI. V lost 1 base, J lost 2 bases, and 14 bases lay in between. The CDR3 is 16 residues long. The CDR3: CASSPLGGEGNYGYTF. CDR3 bases read: TGTGCCAGCTCACCACTAGGCGGAGAGGGGAACTATGGC.

A word on this clone: The CDR3 is cut off 3 residues early in the read; its end comes from the germline J gene. This sequence joins TRBV20-1 and TRBJ2-5; D perhaps matches TRBD1 (6 bases). Germline V lookup: CDR1 DFQATT, CDR2 SNEGSKA (reference sequence). Trimming pared 5 bases from V and 4 bases from J, leaving 14 bases between. This CDR3 is 13 amino acids long. The sequenced CDR3 bases are TGCAGTGCTCAGACGAGGGGGAGAGAGACC. Translated: CSAQTRGRET. The full-length CDR3 reads as CSAQTRGRETQYF.

About this clone itself: The sequence runs out 3 residues before the end of the CDR3; the remainder is reconstructed from the germline J gene. The J gene is TRBJ2-1, the V gene TRBV15; 11 bases are shared with TRBD2. The V gene's germline CDR1 is LNHNV and CDR2 YYDKDF (reference sequence). There are 15 residues in the CDR3. The junction had 6 bases not matched to a gene; V was cut back by 3 bases and J by 8 bases. The sequenced CDR3 bases are TGTGCCACCAGCAGCTCTAGCGGGGGGTTCGATGAG. It specifies CATSSSSGGFDE. The whole CDR3 protein is CATSSSSGGFDEQFF.

Remarks on this clone: One end of the junction varies from germline; a read error may be responsible. Read sequence stops 3 residues before the CDR3 end, and the germline J gene provides the missing end. V is TRBV7-8 and J is TRBJ1-2; 8 bases map to TRBD1. CDR3 size: 13 residues. Looked up from germline, CDR1 is SGHVS and CDR2 is FQNEAQ. The CDR3 bases that were read are TGTGCCTGCAGCTCAACAGGGGGCTATGGC. Translated: CACSSTGGYG. The full CDR3 protein reads CACSSTGGYGYTF. Based on the CDR3 plus reference TRBV7-8 and TRBJ1-2, the full variable domain is GAGVSQSPRYKVAKRGQDVALRCDPISGHVSLFWYQQALGQGPEFLTYFQNEAQLDKSGLPSDRFFAERPEGSVSTLKIQRTQQEDSAVYLCACSSTGGYGYTFGSGTRLTVV.

With regard to this clone: Coverage ceases 3 residues before the CDR3 finishes, and the germline J gene fills in the end. The chain has TRBV15 and TRBJ2-5; D possibly corresponds to TRBD2 (5 bases). The V end was cut by 2 bases, the J end by 1 base, with 5 bases between. The germline V gene encodes CDR1 LNHNV and CDR2 YYDKDF (reference sequence). The CDR3 is made up of 13 amino acids. The sequenced part of the CDR3 DNA is TGTGCCACCAGCAGACGGGGCCAAGAGACC. It specifies CATSRRGQET. The complete CDR3 protein is CATSRRGQETQYF.

Worth noting for this clone: The read finishes 3 residues shy of the CDR3 end, and the germline J gene is used to complete it. The chain combines TRBV4-1 with TRBJ2-3; 8 bases line up with TRBD2. Per the germline V gene, CDR1 is MGHRA and CDR2 is YSYEKL. V shed 2 bases, J shed 1 base, and the junction held 8 bases outside the gene matches. CDR3 length equals 17 residues. CDR3 protein: CASSQIPPGLGTDTQYF. The sequenced CDR3 bases are TGCGCCAGCAGCCAAATTCCGCCGGGACTAGGCACAGATACG.

In regard to this clone: The missing CDR3 end, 3 residues past where the read stops, is filled in from the germline J gene. This chain joins TRBV19 and TRBJ1-2; D unresolved. This CDR3 region has 16 residues. CDR1 and CDR2 (germline): LNHDA, SQIVND (reference sequence). CDR3 DNA, as far as it was read: TGTGCCAGTAGTCTCCAGACTAGCTTACATCACAATGAC. As protein: CASSLQTSLHHND. The full CDR3 is CASSLQTSLHHNDYTF.

The DNA read from the CDR3 is TGCGCCAGCCGGGACAGGGCGAACACCGGGGAG. It specifies CASRDRANTGE. The complete CDR3 protein is CASRDRANTGELFF. The V and J genes are TRBV10-1 and TRBJ2-2; 9 positions match TRBD1. The read gets to within 3 residues of the CDR3 end, and the germline J gene fills in the rest. Losses at the gene ends were 8 bases for V and 0 bases for J; bases not matched to a gene: 1. This CDR3 is 14 amino acids long. Germline values: CDR1 WNHNN, CDR2 SYGVQD (reference sequence).

In the case of this clone: The read finishes 3 residues shy of the CDR3 end, and the germline J gene is used to complete it. This chain links TRBV2 with TRBJ1-1, with 9 bases fitting TRBD1. The CDR3 has 14 residues. Germline CDR1 reads SNHLY; CDR2 reads FYNNEI. V lost 6 bases, J lost 4 bases, and 6 bases stayed unmatched. The CDR3 bases that were read are TGTGCCAGCAGCGAACAGGGGGCGCGCACTGAA. This gives the protein CASSEQGARTE. The whole CDR3 reads CASSEQGARTEAFF.

Concerning this clone itself: The read is 3 residues too short to cover the CDR3 end, so that end is filled in from the germline J gene. The V and J genes are TRBV6-2 or TRBV6-3 and TRBJ2-2; D perhaps matches TRBD2 (5 bases). This CDR3 has 12 amino acids. V was pared by 6 bases and J by 6 bases, with 8 bases between. The V gene's germline CDR1 is MNHEY and CDR2 SVGEGT. CDR3 residues: CASRRAAGELFF. The part of the CDR3 DNA that was read is TGTGCCAGCAGGAGGGCCGCCGGGGAG.

In regard to this clone: Sequencing ends 3 residues short of the CDR3 end; the germline J gene provides the rest. This chain uses TRBV30 with TRBJ2-7; TRBD1 aligns across 9 bases. The CDR3 runs to 13 residues. Unmatched junction bases numbered 4, after V lost 4 bases and J lost 3 bases. In germline, CDR1 is GTSNPN, CDR2 SVGIG (reference sequence). The CDR3 sequence: CAWKGQGNYEQYF. The DNA read from the CDR3 is TGTGCCTGGAAGGGACAGGGAAACTACGAG.